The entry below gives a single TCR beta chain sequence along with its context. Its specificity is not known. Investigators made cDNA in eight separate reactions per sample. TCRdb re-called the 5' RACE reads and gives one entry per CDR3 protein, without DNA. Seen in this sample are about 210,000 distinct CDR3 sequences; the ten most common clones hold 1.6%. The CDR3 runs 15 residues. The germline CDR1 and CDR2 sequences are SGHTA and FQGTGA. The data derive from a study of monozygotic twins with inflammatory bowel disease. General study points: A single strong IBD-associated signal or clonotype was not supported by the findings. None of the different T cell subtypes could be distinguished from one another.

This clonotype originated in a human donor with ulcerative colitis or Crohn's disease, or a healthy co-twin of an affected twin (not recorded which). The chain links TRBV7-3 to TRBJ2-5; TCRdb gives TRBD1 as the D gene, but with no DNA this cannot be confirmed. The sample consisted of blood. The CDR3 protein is CASSFSGTGGETQYF.